The rows below give T cell receptor beta chains drawn from one sample of a study of radiotherapy plus CTLA-4 blockade in lung cancer. Using immunoSEQ multiplex PCR, the repertoire was profiled, and TCRdb retains in-frame clones only, with some absent. The repertoire holds tens of thousands of clones, with around four fifths as singletons. The sequencing here drew on peripheral blood, taken from a patient treated with radiotherapy plus ipilimumab. These receptors were taken from a human donor with non-small cell lung cancer who had a partial response to radiotherapy plus ipilimumab. Each CDR3 is given with its conserved first and last residue. The D gene is left open where the match is weak. Expanded clones get a size class; other rows say once, few or many, or leave the size out.

d_call,v_call,j_call,clone_size,cdr3_aa,cdr3_nt
TRBD2,TRBV9,TRBJ2-3,-,CASSVDVGLAGGTDTQYF,TGTGCCAGCAGCGTAGATGTGGGACTAGCGGGGGGTACAGATACGCAGTATTTT
TRBD2,TRBV19,TRBJ2-2,-,CASKLAGEVAGELFF,TGTGCCAGTAAATTAGCGGGGGAGGTAGCCGGGGAGCTGTTTTTT
-,TRBV4-1,TRBJ2-1,-,CASSQDGDFNEQFF,TGCGCCAGCAGCCAAGATGGAGACTTCAATGAGCAGTTCTTC
-,TRBV7-9,TRBJ2-1,once,CASSPYYEDEQFF,TGTGCCAGCAGCCCCTACTATGAGGATGAGCAGTTCTTC
TRBD1,TRBV5-1,TRBJ2-5,once,CASSSNRGTQETQYF,TGCGCCAGCAGCTCAAACAGGGGAACACAAGAGACCCAGTACTTC
-,TRBV5-1,TRBJ1-6,-,CASSLTVGGYNSPLHF,TGCGCCAGCAGCTTGACCGTGGGGGGATATAATTCACCCCTCCACTTT
-,TRBV9,TRBJ1-2,-,CASSVAGSSLGYTF,TGTGCCAGCAGCGTAGCAGGCAGCTCCCTAGGCTACACCTTC
-,TRBV5-5,TRBJ1-5,-,CASSLGFTAYSNQPQHF,TGTGCCAGCAGCTTGGGATTCACAGCCTATAGCAATCAGCCCCAGCATTTT
-,TRBV7-2,TRBJ2-5,-,CASSIQETQYF,TGTGCCAGCAGCATACAAGAGACCCAGTACTTC
TRBD1,TRBV4-2,TRBJ2-1,-,CASSPSPLRTGGRNEQFF,TGTGCCAGCAGCCCCTCCCCCCTCCGGACAGGGGGCCGAAATGAGCAGTTCTTC
-,TRBV5-6,TRBJ2-5,-,CASSPDLEEETQYF,TGTGCCAGCAGCCCGGACCTGGAGGAAGAGACCCAGTACTTC
TRBD1,TRBV25-1,TRBJ2-1,-,CASSRDRGANNEQFF,TGTGCCAGCAGTAGAGACAGGGGCGCCAACAATGAGCAGTTCTTC
TRBD1,TRBV7-9,TRBJ1-4,few,CASSLAAGTGGGKLFF,TGTGCCAGCAGCTTAGCGGCCGGGACAGGGGGTGGCAAACTGTTTTTT
TRBD2,TRBV29-1,TRBJ2-3,-,CSVNRAGGSTDTQYF,TGCAGCGTAAACCGAGCGGGGGGGAGCACAGATACGCAGTATTTT
-,TRBV4-1,TRBJ2-7,medium-sized,CASSQLAAAHYEQYF,TGCGCCAGCAGCCAATTAGCAGCGGCCCACTACGAGCAGTACTTC
TRBD2,TRBV4-1,TRBJ2-5,-,CASSPSLGTSGGPRETQYF,TGCGCCAGCAGCCCTTCTCTTGGGACTAGCGGGGGGCCGCGAGAGACCCAGTACTTC
TRBD1,TRBV28,TRBJ2-7,few,CASSSDRRYEQYF,TGTGCCAGCAGCTCGGACAGGAGGTACGAGCAGTACTTC
-,TRBV5-1,TRBJ1-4,few,CASSSPRGYEKLFF,TGCGCCAGCAGCTCTCCTAGAGGCTATGAAAAACTGTTTTTT
-,TRBV9,TRBJ2-6,-,CASSAPQANVLTF,TGTGCCAGCAGCGCCCCCCAAGCCAACGTCCTGACTTTC
TRBD2,TRBV5-6,TRBJ2-3,-,CASSPWTSGGAEDTQYF,TGTGCCAGCAGCCCGTGGACTAGCGGGGGGGCCGAAGATACGCAGTATTTT
TRBD1,TRBV9,TRBJ1-1,-,CASSIGGLTEAFF,TGTGCCAGCAGCATAGGGGGCCTCACTGAAGCTTTCTTT
-,TRBV5-1,TRBJ1-6,-,CASSLIAGYNSPLHF,TGCGCCAGCAGCTTGATTGCGGGATATAATTCACCCCTCCACTTT
TRBD2,TRBV10-1,TRBJ2-7,-,CASRGLAGASYEQYF,TGCGCCAGCAGGGGACTAGCGGGGGCCTCCTACGAGCAGTACTTC
-,TRBV28,TRBJ1-1,-,CASSFTAPTEAFF,TGTGCCAGCAGTTTCACAGCCCCCACTGAAGCTTTCTTT
TRBD1,TRBV2,TRBJ2-7,-,CASRLAGTGGFRGEQYF,TGTGCCAGCAGGTTGGCCGGGACAGGGGGTTTTCGGGGAGAGCAGTACTTC
TRBD2,TRBV13,TRBJ2-7,-,CASSLGRLAGVPYEQYF,TGTGCCAGCAGCTTAGGCCGCCTAGCGGGTGTCCCCTACGAGCAGTACTTC
TRBD1,TRBV11-2,TRBJ1-2,-,CASSSDRGNYGYTF,TGTGCCAGCAGCTCGGACAGGGGTAACTATGGCTACACCTTC
-,TRBV28,TRBJ1-5,-,CASRDEGGRGQPQHF,TGTGCCAGCAGGGACGAGGGGGGGCGCGGACAGCCCCAGCATTTT
-,TRBV5-1,TRBJ2-7,-,CASSRDSHSYEQYF,TGCGCCAGCTCCCGGGACTCCCACTCCTACGAGCAGTACTTC
-,TRBV5-1,TRBJ1-5,once,CASSEYGGNQPQHF,TGCGCCAGCAGCGAGTACGGGGGTAATCAGCCCCAGCATTTT
TRBD1,TRBV5-1,TRBJ1-1,once,CASSTTGDVTEAFF,TGCGCCAGCAGCACCACAGGGGATGTCACTGAAGCTTTCTTT
-,TRBV6-5,TRBJ2-3,-,CASSYKRTQYF,TGTGCCAGCAGCTACAAGAGGACGCAGTATTTT
TRBD1,TRBV19,TRBJ2-3,-,CASSMGRGRPDTQYF,TGTGCCAGTAGTATGGGTAGGGGGCGACCAGATACGCAGTATTTT
-,TRBV5-1,TRBJ2-4,-,CASSLRGEVENIQYF,TGCGCCAGCAGCTTAAGAGGAGAGGTGGAAAACATTCAGTACTTC
-,TRBV6-1,TRBJ1-2,-,CASRRVSYGYTF,TGTGCCAGCCGCCGGGTTTCCTATGGCTACACCTTC
-,TRBV5-1,TRBJ1-3,-,CASSLGDTTSGNTIYF,TGCGCCAGCAGCTTAGGGGACACCACCTCTGGAAACACCATATATTTT
-,TRBV7-3,TRBJ1-1,-,CASSLGGRISEAFF,TGTGCCAGCAGCTTGGGGGGGCGCATCTCTGAAGCTTTCTTT
-,TRBV19,TRBJ2-1,-,CASSPTSLSYNEQFF,TGTGCCAGTAGTCCAACCTCCCTATCCTACAATGAGCAGTTCTTC
TRBD1,TRBV10-3,TRBJ1-6,few,CAIRPTGVGSPLHF,TGTGCCATCAGACCTACAGGGGTCGGCTCACCCCTCCACTTT
-,TRBV6-1,TRBJ2-2,-,CASSETGRGYTGELFF,TGTGCCAGCAGTGAAACCGGGAGAGGGTACACCGGGGAGCTGTTTTTT
-,TRBV5-4,TRBJ2-7,once,CASSEDTSSSYEQYF,TGTGCCAGCAGCGAAGACACGTCAAGCTCCTACGAGCAGTACTTC
-,TRBV10-2,TRBJ1-3,-,CASRWGPSSSDTIYF,TGCGCCAGCAGATGGGGGCCTTCGTCGTCGGACACCATATATTTT
TRBD2,TRBV4-2,TRBJ2-3,-,CASSQVSRSGGTDTQYF,TGTGCCAGCAGCCAAGTATCCCGTAGCGGGGGGACAGATACGCAGTATTTT
-,TRBV5-1,TRBJ1-6,-,CASSPDGYSPLHF,TGCGCCAGCAGCCCTGACGGGTATTCACCCCTCCACTTT
TRBD1,TRBV19,TRBJ1-1,-,CASTASGTGGGNTEAFF,TGTGCCAGTACCGCTTCCGGGACAGGGGGAGGGAACACTGAAGCTTTCTTT
-,TRBV6-1,TRBJ1-4,-,CASSEAGTTTNEKLFF,TGTGCCAGCAGTGAAGCTGGGACTACAACTAATGAAAAACTGTTTTTT
TRBD1,TRBV19,TRBJ2-2,-,CASSMTGDTGELFF,TGTGCCAGTAGTATGACAGGGGACACCGGGGAGCTGTTTTTT
TRBD1,TRBV2,TRBJ1-5,-,CASSGRTGGYQPQHF,TGTGCCAGCAGTGGGCGGACAGGGGGGTATCAGCCCCAGCATTTT
-,TRBV12-5,TRBJ1-1,-,CASGLVQGGTEAFF,TGTGCTAGTGGTTTGGTACAGGGCGGTACTGAAGCTTTCTTT
-,TRBV9,TRBJ1-1,-,CASSVSNLNTEAFF,TGTGCCAGCAGCGTGAGTAACCTGAACACTGAAGCTTTCTTT
-,TRBV18,TRBJ2-5,-,CASSPPSARQETQYF,TGTGCCAGCTCACCACCGTCAGCGCGACAAGAGACCCAGTACTTC
-,TRBV6-6,TRBJ1-4,-,CAIQLGINEKLFF,TGTGCCATCCAACTCGGGATTAATGAAAAACTGTTTTTT
-,TRBV5-1,TRBJ2-5,-,CASSPGDSREAQYF,TGCGCCAGCAGTCCAGGGGACTCCCGGGAGGCCCAGTACTTC
-,TRBV29-1,TRBJ1-2,-,CSVEDAGDGYTF,TGCAGCGTTGAAGATGCGGGGGATGGCTACACCTTC
-,TRBV4-2,TRBJ2-6,-,CASSQVKGQLSGANVLTF,TGTGCCAGCAGCCAAGTTAAGGGACAACTCTCTGGGGCCAACGTCCTGACTTTC
-,TRBV5-4,TRBJ2-2,-,CASSWGQGHTGELFF,TGTGCCAGCAGCTGGGGTCAGGGGCACACCGGGGAGCTGTTTTTT
TRBD1,TRBV11-2,TRBJ2-6,few,CASSLGTGGTGANVLTF,TGTGCCAGCAGCTTGGGGACAGGCGGAACTGGGGCCAACGTCCTGACTTTC